A selection of T cell receptor beta chains follows, all from one sample in a study of control samples from healthy donors and cancer patients. The repertoire was sequenced with immunoSEQ multiplex PCR; TCRdb's copy has only in-frame clones and lacks some. The sample records about 160,000 clones, approximately 94% being singletons. The sample comprised blood. Receptor source: a woman in her thirties or forties in good health. Both conserved end residues are trimmed from each CDR3. The D gene is left open where the match is weak.

v_call: TRBV4-2; d_call: NA; cdr3_aa: ASSQDRNNSPLH
v_call: TRBV20-1; d_call: TRBD1; cdr3_aa: SASDDRVNSYNSPLH
v_call: TRBV5-4; d_call: NA; cdr3_aa: ASTSWQDNTGELF
v_call: TRBV10-3; d_call: NA; cdr3_aa: AISESRAQNEQY
v_call: TRBV7-2; d_call: NA; cdr3_aa: ASSLGRGKLQPQH
v_call: TRBV4-3; d_call: TRBD1; cdr3_aa: ASSQDVRGYEKLF
v_call: TRBV3-1/TRBV3-2; d_call: NA; cdr3_aa: ASSRQGYNSPLH
v_call: TRBV7-2; d_call: NA; cdr3_aa: ASSLTGSRAF
v_call: TRBV29-1; d_call: NA; cdr3_aa: SVEGRGRNTEAF
v_call: TRBV4-3; d_call: NA; cdr3_aa: ASSHGFKGRNYGYT
v_call: TRBV5-4; d_call: NA; cdr3_aa: ASSLRGTADTQY
v_call: TRBV18; d_call: TRBD1; cdr3_aa: ASSPPGRGQGETQY
v_call: TRBV18; d_call: TRBD1; cdr3_aa: ASSPPGQGALNTEAF
v_call: TRBV6-5; d_call: TRBD1; cdr3_aa: ASSYSGQGISPLH
v_call: TRBV5-4; d_call: TRBD1; cdr3_aa: ASSLSDRGRSGELF
v_call: TRBV6-5; d_call: TRBD1; cdr3_aa: ASKHRTGPGYEQY
v_call: TRBV28; d_call: NA; cdr3_aa: ASSLRRVGNTEAF
v_call: TRBV5-1; d_call: NA; cdr3_aa: ASSPAGFGYT
v_call: TRBV27; d_call: NA; cdr3_aa: ASSPQGDYGYT
v_call: TRBV10-1; d_call: NA; cdr3_aa: ASSGNRNTEAF
v_call: TRBV11-3; d_call: NA; cdr3_aa: ASRGTNNEQF
v_call: TRBV19; d_call: TRBD1; cdr3_aa: ASRETTGLFYGYT
v_call: TRBV7-9; d_call: NA; cdr3_aa: ASSFGEMGGYT
v_call: TRBV29-1; d_call: NA; cdr3_aa: SVGGLPNTEAF
v_call: TRBV9; d_call: NA; cdr3_aa: ASSQKGERETQY
v_call: TRBV4-3; d_call: NA; cdr3_aa: ASSQDLDGRSGYT
v_call: TRBV19; d_call: NA; cdr3_aa: ASSTRDISYNEQF
v_call: TRBV5-6; d_call: NA; cdr3_aa: ASSVGGGGYT
v_call: TRBV12-3/TRBV12-4; d_call: NA; cdr3_aa: ASSLTGNGAF
v_call: TRBV4-3; d_call: NA; cdr3_aa: ASSQGTQRVATEAF
v_call: TRBV19; d_call: TRBD2; cdr3_aa: ASSSGSRETQY
v_call: TRBV2; d_call: NA; cdr3_aa: ASRLGGVSNQPQH
v_call: TRBV9; d_call: TRBD1; cdr3_aa: ASSPTGDSNQPQH
v_call: TRBV6-5; d_call: NA; cdr3_aa: ASTLIPASNQPQH
v_call: TRBV5-5; d_call: TRBD1; cdr3_aa: ASSVGQPNTEAF
v_call: TRBV5-4; d_call: TRBD2; cdr3_aa: ASSWGGTGANVLT
v_call: TRBV7-2; d_call: NA; cdr3_aa: ASSPGWGEVRSYNSPLH
v_call: TRBV4-1; d_call: NA; cdr3_aa: ASSQEVAARGYGYT
v_call: TRBV12-5; d_call: NA; cdr3_aa: ASGTGGTEAF
v_call: TRBV10-3; d_call: NA; cdr3_aa: AISESFTEAF
v_call: TRBV30; d_call: TRBD1; cdr3_aa: AWGTGSPGAEAF